Sequencing of this TCR beta chain was carried out in a study of blood T cell repertoires in COVID-19. Background on the study: Sources were T cells, B-cell-depleted T cells, or PBMCs; the material itself was cDNA or gDNA.

Original methodology: Reference gene primer amplification gave estimated nucleated cell counts. Method: immunoSEQ multiplex PCR; TCRdb's copy keeps in-frame clones and lacks some. From that table come the V and J calls and clone size; the DNA was used to work out D and trimming. The sample shows 90,000 to 110,000 clones, approximately 80% of them seen only once. Input material: peripheral blood. This TCR was sampled from an elderly woman with active or convalescent COVID-19.

CDR3 nucleotides: TGTGCCAGCAGCAAAAAGAGGGTTAGGACTGAAGCTTTCTTT. Translating gives CASSKKRVRTEAFF. The chain combines TRBV21-1 with TRBJ1-1. TRBV21-1 is flagged as a pseudogene. This CDR3 region has 14 residues.